A selection of T cell receptor beta chains follows, all from one sample in a study of blood T cell repertoires in COVID-19. This table comes from immunoSEQ multiplex PCR, and its TCRdb copy is limited to in-frame clones, with some not included. This table has about 280,000 clones, roughly 80% appearing once. Sample: PBMCs or T cells enriched from blood (not recorded which). The receptors here all came from a man aged 35-49 years who had been exposed to COVID-19. The CDR3 runs from the conserved cysteine through the conserved F or W. D genes are given only for firm matches. Size tells how often a clone was seen (once, few, many) or the class of an expanded clone, and some rows leave it out.

v_gene	d_gene	j_gene	abundance	CDR3nt	CDR3aa
TRBV29-1	TRBD2	TRBJ2-7	NA	TGCAGCGTCGGAACTAGCGGGGGACCCTACGAGCAGTACTTC	CSVGTSGGPYEQYF
TRBV15	NA	TRBJ2-3	NA	TGTGCCACCAGCGAAGGGCGGGACAGAAAATTTTTTCCCCCCACAGATACGCAGTATTTT	CATSEGRDRKFFPPTDTQYF
TRBV2	TRBD1	TRBJ1-2	NA	TGTGCCAGCAGTGGGGACAGGTTGGGTAACTATGGCTACACCTTC	CASSGDRLGNYGYTF
TRBV7-3	TRBD1	TRBJ1-2	NA	TGTGCCAGCCCGGGACAGGGGGATGGCTACACCTTC	CASPGQGDGYTF
TRBV7-6	TRBD2	TRBJ2-7	few	TGTGCCAGCAGCTCAACCGGGACTAGCTACGAGCAGTACTTC	CASSSTGTSYEQYF
TRBV7-9	TRBD2	TRBJ2-5	NA	TGTGCCAGCAGCTCGACTAGCTCAAGGGTAGAGACCCAGTACTTC	CASSSTSSRVETQYF
TRBV12-3/TRBV12-4	NA	TRBJ1-2	once	TGTGCCAGCAGCCGGACAGAAAACTATGGCTACACCTTC	CASSRTENYGYTF
TRBV6-6	NA	TRBJ2-7	NA	TGTGCCAGCCGGGACTCTTCTTACGAGCAGTACTTC	CASRDSSYEQYF
TRBV5-1	NA	TRBJ1-2	NA	TGCGCCAGCAGCCCAGACTATAACCGATGGGGCTACACCTTC	CASSPDYNRWGYTF
TRBV25-1	NA	TRBJ2-5	NA	TGTGCCAGCAGCAATTACGGGGAGACCCAGTACTTC	CASSNYGETQYF
TRBV5-1	TRBD1	TRBJ2-7	few	TGCGCCAGCAGGGTGGGACAGGGATCCTACGAGCAGTACTTC	CASRVGQGSYEQYF
TRBV18	TRBD2	TRBJ2-1	NA	TGTGCCAGCTCCCCGGTTCGCGGGAGGGCCCGGAATGAGCAGTTCTTC	CASSPVRGRARNEQFF
TRBV6-1	NA	TRBJ1-2	NA	TGTGCCAGCAGTGAAGGTCCTACGGGGATCATGGCTAACTATGGCTACACCTTC	CASSEGPTGIMANYGYTF
TRBV29-1	NA	TRBJ2-7	NA	TGCAGCGTTGAAGGGGGGGAGTCCTACGAGCAGTACTTC	CSVEGGESYEQYF
TRBV4-1	NA	TRBJ2-1	few	TGCGCCAGCAGCCTTTCGGGGGAGAAACAGTTCTTC	CASSLSGEKQFF